This TCR beta chain is drawn from a study of blood T cell repertoires in COVID-19 (dated by TCRdb to 2020 to 2022). With respect to the entire study: Collaborator samples came from the United States, Italy and Spain and covered acute and convalescent phases of COVID-19. Nearly every sample came with metadata listing a de-identified subject ID, COVID-19 status, age in years and sex. Subjects who had been exposed to COVID-19, were actively infected with it, or had recovered from it provided the deeply sampled blood TCRbeta repertoires that made up the dataset. Where HLA class I and class II types were available, the types were taken from metadata supplied by the sample provider, not from assay-based typing. The repertoires were released in a freely available public database intended as a resource for research on the immune response to SARS-CoV-2. The prospective study material was composed of cDNA or gDNA derived from T cells, B-cell-depleted T cells, or PBMCs. The samples were drawn from the first 160 participants of the ongoing ImmuneRACE study and from 950 to 1,500 subjects provided by 6 global collaborators.

This clone showed up just once. Its recognized antigen is unknown. Base quality data are lacking; no much larger clone is found one base away. TCRbeta CDR3 regions were amplified from genomic DNA by means of the immunoSEQ Assay, a bias-controlled multiplex PCR. The published analysis was carried out like this. The number of nucleated cells in each sample was estimated from the amplification of reference gene primers within the assay. To quantify the absolute abundance of each unique TCRbeta CDR3 rearrangement, sequence reads were collapsed and filtered. For each sample, productive Simpson clonality was calculated as the square root of Simpson's diversity index over productive rearrangements. Here the immuneACCESS table is served through TCRdb, limited to in-frame sequences with V and J called. Missing clones are a known gap in these copies; in checked studies unresolved V genes cover under half, and the rest lacks a known reason. The V and J calls and clone size come from that table; D and trimming were worked out from the DNA. For this sample there are 100,000 or so clones; 90% to 95% appear just once. The ten biggest clones cover 0.97% of the sample.

Study-level results and caveats: Clinical and demographic metadata were provided uncurated, with the amount varying by source and participant.

The collaborating institutions used their own protocols to collect whole blood in K2EDTA tubes. For TCRbeta analysis, collaborator samples were shipped as frozen whole blood, as isolated PBMCs, or as DNA extracted from either sample type. The germline V gene (reference sequence) specifies SGHNT as CDR1 and YYREEE as CDR2. The V end loses 0 bases and the J end loses 0 bases, and a stretch of 10 bases separates them. The CDR3, from cysteine to phenylalanine, totals 17 residues. Left in the record is the CDR3 DNA by itself, 51 bases read in frame from the first base. The TCR comes from a man aged 55 to 69 with acute or convalescent COVID-19. Here the chain combines TRBV5-4 and TRBJ1-6; perhaps TRBD1 is the D gene, with 5 bases matching. Sequencing input: peripheral blood. The CDR3 loop reads CASSLGGRSSYNSPLHF. The nucleotide sequence is given as TGTGCCAGCAGCTTGGGGGGCAGGAGCTCCTATAATTCACCCCTCCACTTT. With all but the CDR3 taken from the reference TRBV5-4 and TRBJ1-6 genes, the full variable domain is: ETGVTQSPTHLIKTRGQQVTLRCSSQSGHNTVSWYQQALGQGPQFIFQYYREEENGRGNFPPRFSGLQFPNYSSELNVNALELDDSALYLCASSLGGRSSYNSPLHFGNGTRLTVT.